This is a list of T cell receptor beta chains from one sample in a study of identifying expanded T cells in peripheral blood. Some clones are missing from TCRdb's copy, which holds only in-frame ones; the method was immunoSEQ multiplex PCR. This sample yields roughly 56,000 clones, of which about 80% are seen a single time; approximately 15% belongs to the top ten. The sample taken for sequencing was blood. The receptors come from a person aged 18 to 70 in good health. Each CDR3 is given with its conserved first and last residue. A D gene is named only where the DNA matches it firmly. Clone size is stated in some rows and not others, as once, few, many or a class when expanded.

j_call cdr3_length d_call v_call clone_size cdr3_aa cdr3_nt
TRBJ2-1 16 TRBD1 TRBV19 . CASSTLSQGEYNEQFF TGTGCCAGTAGTACCCTATCACAGGGGGAGTACAATGAGCAGTTCTTC
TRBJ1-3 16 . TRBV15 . CATSRDRIAPLNTIYF TGTGCCACCAGCAGAGATCGGATCGCGCCCTTAAACACCATATATTTT
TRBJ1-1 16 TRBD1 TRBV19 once CASSSRKGQPNTEAFF TGTGCCAGTAGTAGTCGTAAGGGACAGCCGAACACTGAAGCTTTCTTT
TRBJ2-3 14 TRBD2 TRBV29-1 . CSVGLAGVTDTQYF TGCAGCGTGGGACTAGCGGGTGTGACAGATACGCAGTATTTT
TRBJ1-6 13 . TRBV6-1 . CASSIQYDSPLHF TGTGCCAGCAGTATCCAGTATGATTCACCCCTCCACTTT
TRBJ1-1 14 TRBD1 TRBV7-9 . CASSPTGGRTEAFF TGTGCCAGCAGCCCGACAGGGGGAAGGACTGAAGCTTTCTTT
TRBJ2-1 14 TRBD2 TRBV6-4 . CASSPGTSVSEQFF TGTGCCAGCAGCCCCGGGACTAGCGTCTCGGAGCAGTTCTTC
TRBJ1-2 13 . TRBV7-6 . CASSLGTAPGYTF TGTGCCAGCAGCTTAGGGACAGCGCCCGGCTACACCTTC
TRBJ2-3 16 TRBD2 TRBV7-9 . CASSLGTSSITDTQYF TGTGCCAGCAGCCTCGGGACTAGCTCCATCACAGATACGCAGTATTTT
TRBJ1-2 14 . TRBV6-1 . CASSVGQTNYGYTF TGTGCCAGCAGTGTAGGTCAGACTAACTATGGCTACACCTTC
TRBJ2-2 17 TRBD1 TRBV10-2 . CASSPGTGASNTGELFF TGCGCCAGCAGTCCCGGGACAGGGGCTTCGAACACCGGGGAGCTGTTTTTT
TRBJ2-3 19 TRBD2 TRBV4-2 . CASSQSASGRALTPDTQYF TGTGCCAGCAGCCAATCGGCTAGCGGGAGGGCTCTGACCCCAGATACGCAGTATTTT
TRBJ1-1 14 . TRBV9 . CASSPSRANTEAFF TGTGCCAGCAGCCCCAGCAGGGCGAACACTGAAGCTTTCTTT
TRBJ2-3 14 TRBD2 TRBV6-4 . CASSTSGGTDTQYF TGTGCCAGCAGTACTAGCGGGGGCACAGATACGCAGTATTTT
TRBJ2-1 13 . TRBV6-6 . CAVRADPYNEQFF TGTGCCGTAAGGGCGGATCCCTACAATGAGCAGTTCTTC
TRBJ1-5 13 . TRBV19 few CASRIGGYQPQHF TGTGCCAGTAGGATCGGGGGCTATCAGCCCCAGCATTTT
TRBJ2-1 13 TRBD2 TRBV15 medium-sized CATSLWSGEEQFF TGTGCCACCAGCCTATGGAGCGGGGAAGAGCAGTTCTTC
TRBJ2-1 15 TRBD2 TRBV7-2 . CASSGSGGAWNEQFF TGTGCCAGCAGCGGTAGCGGGGGGGCCTGGAATGAGCAGTTCTTC
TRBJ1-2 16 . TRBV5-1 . CASSHGTLPPNYGYTF TGCGCCAGCAGCCACGGGACACTTCCTCCTAACTATGGCTACACCTTC
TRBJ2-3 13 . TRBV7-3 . CASSLQGTDTQYF TGTGCCAGCAGCCTCCAGGGTACAGATACGCAGTATTTT
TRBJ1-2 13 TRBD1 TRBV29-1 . CNYPNKTGVGYTF TGCAACTACCCGAATAAGACAGGGGTGGGCTACACCTTC
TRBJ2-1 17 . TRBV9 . CASSPPGPLAVYNEQFF TGTGCCAGCAGCCCGCCCGGGCCCCTGGCGGTTTACAATGAGCAGTTCTTC
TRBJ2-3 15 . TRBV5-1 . CASSLGDVSTDTQYF TGCGCCAGCAGCTTGGGGGACGTATCCACAGATACGCAGTATTTT
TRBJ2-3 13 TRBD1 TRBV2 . CASSETGLYTQYF TGTGCCAGCAGTGAGACAGGGTTATATACGCAGTATTTT
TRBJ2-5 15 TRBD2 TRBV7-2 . CASSLKTGGPETQYF TGTGCCAGCAGCTTAAAAACGGGAGGGCCAGAGACCCAGTACTTC
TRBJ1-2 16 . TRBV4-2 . CASSRKIKDSSYGYTF TGTGCCAGCAGCCGGAAGATAAAGGACAGCTCCTATGGCTACACCTTC
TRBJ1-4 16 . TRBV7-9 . CASSLVRTGTNEKLFF TGTGCCAGCAGCTTAGTCCGAACGGGGACGAATGAAAAACTGTTTTTT
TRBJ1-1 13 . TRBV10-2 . CASSDPLPTEAFF TGCGCCAGCAGTGACCCTTTGCCCACTGAAGCTTTCTTT
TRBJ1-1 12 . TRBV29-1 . CSVGQKDTEAFF TGCAGCGTTGGACAGAAAGACACTGAAGCTTTCTTT
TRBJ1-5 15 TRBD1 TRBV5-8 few CASSEGQKGNQPQHF TGTGCCAGCAGCGAGGGACAGAAGGGCAATCAGCCCCAGCATTTT
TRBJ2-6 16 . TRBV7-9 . CASSPTTRAGANVLAF TGTGCCAGCAGCCCCACGACAAGGGCTGGGGCCAACGTCCTGGCTTTC
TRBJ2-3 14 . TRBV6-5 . CASQRRGPTDTQYF TGTGCCAGCCAGAGACGGGGGCCGACAGATACGCAGTATTTT
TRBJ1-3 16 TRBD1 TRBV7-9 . CASSRPGTGGGNTIYF TGTGCCAGCAGCCGTCCCGGGACAGGGGGGGGAAACACCATATATTTT
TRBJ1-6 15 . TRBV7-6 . CASSLVGLGNSPLHF TGTGCCAGCAGCTTAGTCGGCCTGGGGAATTCACCCCTCCACTTT
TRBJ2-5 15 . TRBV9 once CASSVTISPKETQYF TGTGCCAGCAGCGTGACAATTTCCCCCAAAGAGACCCAGTACTTC
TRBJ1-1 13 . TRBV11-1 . CASSLARDTEAFF TGTGCCAGCAGCTTAGCGCGAGACACTGAAGCTTTCTTT
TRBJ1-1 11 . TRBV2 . CASELNTEAFF TGTGCCAGCGAGTTGAACACTGAAGCTTTCTTT
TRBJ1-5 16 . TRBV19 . CASSPNFQGSNQPQHF TGTGCCAGTAGCCCTAATTTTCAGGGCAGCAATCAGCCCCAGCATTTT
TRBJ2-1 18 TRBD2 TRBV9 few CASSVTPLSGLSYNEQFF TGTGCCAGCAGCGTAACCCCTCTTAGCGGGCTTTCCTACAATGAGCAGTTCTTC
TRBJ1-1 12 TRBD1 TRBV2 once CASTGGETEAFF TGTGCCAGCACAGGGGGAGAGACTGAAGCTTTCTTT
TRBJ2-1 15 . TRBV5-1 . CASSPRTDIDNEQFF TGCGCCAGCAGCCCCCGTACAGATATTGACAATGAGCAGTTCTTC
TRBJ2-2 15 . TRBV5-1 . CASSLEKVGNGELFF TGCGCCAGCAGCTTGGAGAAGGTGGGAAACGGGGAGCTGTTTTTT
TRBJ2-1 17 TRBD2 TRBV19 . CASSIYHLAGGRNEQFF TGTGCCAGTAGTATATATCACCTAGCGGGGGGGAGAAATGAGCAGTTCTTC
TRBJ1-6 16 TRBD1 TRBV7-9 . CASSATTGTVNSPLHF TGTGCCAGCAGCGCAACAACCGGGACAGTTAATTCACCCCTCCACTTT
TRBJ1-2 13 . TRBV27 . CASSLAVDYGYTF TGTGCCAGCAGTTTGGCCGTAGACTATGGCTACACCTTC
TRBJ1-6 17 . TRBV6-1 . CASSEGTLSSYNSPLHF TGTGCCAGCAGTGAAGGGACACTGAGCTCCTATAATTCACCCCTCCACTTT
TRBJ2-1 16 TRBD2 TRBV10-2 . CASNPSGSGRTYEQFF TGCGCCAGCAACCCAAGCGGTAGCGGGAGGACTTATGAGCAGTTCTTC
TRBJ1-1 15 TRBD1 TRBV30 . CAWSFQQGAYTEAFF TGTGCCTGGAGTTTTCAACAGGGGGCGTACACTGAAGCTTTCTTT
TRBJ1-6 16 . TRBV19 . CASSVQAGLSGSPLHF TGTGCCAGTAGTGTCCAGGCGGGATTGAGCGGTTCACCCCTCCACTTT
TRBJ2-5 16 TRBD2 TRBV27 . CASSLTGGPPQETQYF TGTGCCAGCAGTTTAACGGGGGGACCTCCCCAAGAGACCCAGTACTTC
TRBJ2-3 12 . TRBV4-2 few CASSQAADTQYF TGTGCCAGCAGCCAAGCTGCAGATACGCAGTATTTT
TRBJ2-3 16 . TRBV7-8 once CASSLARGTSTDTQYF TGTGCCAGCAGCTTAGCGCGGGGTACTAGCACAGATACGCAGTATTTT
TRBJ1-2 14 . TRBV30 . CAWSVWQGDYGYTF TGTGCCTGGAGTGTATGGCAGGGTGATTATGGCTACACCTTC
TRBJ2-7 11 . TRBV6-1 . CASSELREQYF TGTGCCAGCAGTGAACTCAGGGAGCAGTACTTC